This TCR beta chain was obtained from a study of shared clonotypes between healthy human individuals. Per the authors' pipeline: ImmunoSEQ only sent back junction sequences with no quality scores, so filtering was done differently. Profiling relied on immunoSEQ multiplex PCR, and the TCRdb table lists in-frame clones only, not all of them. The V and J calls and clone size were taken over from that table, and D and trimming were inferred from the DNA. The table shows 2 million to 2.5 million clones, with 85% to 95% occurring only once. Naive CD8 cells comprised CD45RO-negative, CCR7-positively selected cells, excluding terminally differentiated effector memory CD45RA+ cells. All of the donors resided in Nashville, Tennessee, and each was a Caucasian adult. The CDR3 loop spans 14 amino acids. V was shortened by 5 bases and J by 3 bases, with 12 bases between the two germline ends. Germline lookup yields CDR1 WSHSY and CDR2 SAAADI.

Note on this clone: Its antigen is still unknown.

General study findings and limits: Generally, naive subsets (rather than memory subsets) showed larger estimated richness.

This clonotype was sampled from a man between 18 and 29 years old in good health. Some clones in this sample may be carry-over from other donors' samples. What was sequenced was naive CD8+ T cells from PBMCs. V and J are TRBV10-2 and TRBJ2-3; D may be TRBD2 (6 bases). The CDR3 DNA is TGCGCCAGCAGTTGGGAGGAGGTGACAGATACGCAGTATTTT. It encodes CASSWEEVTDTQYF.